This TCR beta chain was captured by sequencing in a study of chemoradiotherapy in HPV16-positive cancers. Notes on this clone: Antigen: not known.

The study's findings and limits: Functional assays defining HPV-specific T cells used only a couple of HPV16-positive patients. Candidate HPV-specific clones and E7-related TCR motifs grew in tumor during treatment.

The V end lost 5 bases, the J end lost 4 bases, and 23 bases lay between the germline ends. CDR3 length: 17 amino acids. Looked up from germline, CDR1 is LNHDA and CDR2 is SQIVND (reference sequence). Here immunoSEQ multiplex PCR was the method, and the copy in TCRdb shows in-frame clones only, minus some. The data show some 970 clones, 60% to 80% seen once. V and J are TRBV19 and TRBJ1-2; perhaps TRBD1 as D (6 bases). The source material was tumor tissue, sampled from a patient who underwent chemoradiotherapy. This clonotype was sampled from a human donor with HPV-associated anogenital cancer. The CDR3 DNA reads as TGTGCCAGTAGTTCGATATCAGGACAAGGGGGGCTCTATGGCTACACCTTC. This sequence encodes CASSSISGQGGLYGYTF.